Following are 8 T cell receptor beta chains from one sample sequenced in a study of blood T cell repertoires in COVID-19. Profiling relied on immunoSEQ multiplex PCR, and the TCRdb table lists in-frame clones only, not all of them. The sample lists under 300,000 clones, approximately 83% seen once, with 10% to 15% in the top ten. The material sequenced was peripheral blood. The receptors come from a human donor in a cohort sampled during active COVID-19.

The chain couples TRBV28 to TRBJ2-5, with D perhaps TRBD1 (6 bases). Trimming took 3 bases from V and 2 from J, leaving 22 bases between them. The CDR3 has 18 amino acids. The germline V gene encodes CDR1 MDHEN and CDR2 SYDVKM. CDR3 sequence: CASSFHLQTGGQQETQYF. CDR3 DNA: TGTGCCAGCAGTTTTCACCTCCAAACTGGGGGCCAACAAGAGACCCAGTACTTC.

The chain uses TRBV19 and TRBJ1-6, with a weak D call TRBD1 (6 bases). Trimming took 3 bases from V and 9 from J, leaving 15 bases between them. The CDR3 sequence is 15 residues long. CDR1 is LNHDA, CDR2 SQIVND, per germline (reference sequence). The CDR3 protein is CASSMRGQGISPLHF. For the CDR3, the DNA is TGTGCCAGTAGTATGCGAGGCCAGGGGATTTCACCCCTCCACTTT.

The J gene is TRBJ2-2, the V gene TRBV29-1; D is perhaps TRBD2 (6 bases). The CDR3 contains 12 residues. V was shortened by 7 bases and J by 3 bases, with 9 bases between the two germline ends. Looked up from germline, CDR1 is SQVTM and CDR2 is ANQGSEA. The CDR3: CSACGDTGELFF. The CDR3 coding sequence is TGCAGCGCTTGCGGGGACACCGGGGAGCTGTTTTTT.

This chain's CDR3 is CASSYSGGNSIEAFF. In DNA, the CDR3 is TGTGCCAGCAGTTACTCGGGGGGGAACTCAATTGAAGCTTTCTTT. The chain uses TRBV6-5 and TRBJ1-1; D perhaps matches TRBD1 (5 bases). This CDR3 is built from 15 residues. Germline V gives CDR1 MNHEY, CDR2 SVGAGI. The V gene lost 0 bases and the J gene lost 7 bases, with 15 bases spanning the gap.

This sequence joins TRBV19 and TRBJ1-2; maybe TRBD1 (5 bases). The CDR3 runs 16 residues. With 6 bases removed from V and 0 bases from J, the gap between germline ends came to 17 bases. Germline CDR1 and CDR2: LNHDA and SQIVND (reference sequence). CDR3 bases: TGTGCCAGTAGGTCCCCGTTGGGGCTGGCTAACTATGGCTACACCTTC. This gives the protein CASRSPLGLANYGYTF. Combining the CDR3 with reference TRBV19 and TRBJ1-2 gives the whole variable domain DGGITQSPKYLFRKEGQNVTLSCEQNLNHDAMYWYRQDPGQGLRLIYYSQIVNDFQKGDIAEGYSVSREKKESFPLTVTSAQKNPTAFYLCASRSPLGLANYGYTFGSGTRLTVV.

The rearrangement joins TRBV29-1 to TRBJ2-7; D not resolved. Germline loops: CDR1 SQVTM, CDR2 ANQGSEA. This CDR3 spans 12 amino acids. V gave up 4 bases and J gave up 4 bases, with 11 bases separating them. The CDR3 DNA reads TGCAGCGTTGCCGAGACTTATTACGAGCAGTACTTC. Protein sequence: CSVAETYYEQYF.

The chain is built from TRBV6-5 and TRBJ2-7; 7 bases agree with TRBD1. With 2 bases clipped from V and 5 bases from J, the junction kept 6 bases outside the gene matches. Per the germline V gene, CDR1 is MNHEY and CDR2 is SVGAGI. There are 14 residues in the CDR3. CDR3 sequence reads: CASSYRTTGDEQYF. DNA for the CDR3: TGTGCCAGCAGTTACCGAACCACAGGGGACGAGCAGTACTTC.

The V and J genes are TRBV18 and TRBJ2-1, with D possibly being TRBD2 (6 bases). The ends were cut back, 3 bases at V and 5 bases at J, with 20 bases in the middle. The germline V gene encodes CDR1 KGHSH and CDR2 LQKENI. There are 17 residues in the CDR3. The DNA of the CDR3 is TGTGCCAGCTCACCTAACATGATAGCGGTTTCAGACAATGAGCAGTTCTTC. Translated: CASSPNMIAVSDNEQFF.